One and the same sample provided the 7 T cell receptor beta chains below, sequenced in a study of T cell responses to AZD1222 COVID-19 vaccine. Sequenced by immunoSEQ multiplex PCR; TCRdb stores in-frame clones only, minus some. This table holds roughly 160,000 clones, about nine tenths found once. The sample consisted of peripheral blood, taken on day 0 of AZD1222 vaccination. The receptor set was obtained from an adult in good health.

V gene TRBV9 combines with J gene TRBJ1-1; unclear D gene. Germline values: CDR1 SGDLS, CDR2 YYNGEE. V lost 0 bases to trimming and J lost 4 bases, with 10 bases between them. The CDR3 contains 14 residues. The CDR3 region is CASSVVSQVTEAFF. The CDR3 DNA follows: TGTGCCAGCAGCGTAGTTAGTCAGGTCACTGAAGCTTTCTTT.

V and J are TRBV19 and TRBJ2-3; 7 nucleotides match TRBD2. The CDR3 covers 16 residues. The V gene end was trimmed by 1 base and the J gene end by 2 bases; junction bases not matched to a gene: 6. Germline-derived CDR1 and CDR2 are LNHDA and SQIVND (reference sequence). The CDR3: CASSIGLLAATDTQYF. The DNA for the CDR3 is TGTGCCAGTAGTATAGGCCTTCTAGCGGCCACAGATACGCAGTATTTT. Full variable domain (outside the CDR3, taken from reference TRBV19 and TRBJ2-3): DGGITQSPKYLFRKEGQNVTLSCEQNLNHDAMYWYRQDPGQGLRLIYYSQIVNDFQKGDIAEGYSVSREKKESFPLTVTSAQKNPTAFYLCASSIGLLAATDTQYFGPGTRLTVL.

The gene calls are TRBV4-3 and TRBJ1-4; TRBD1 is a possible D gene (6 bases). Deletions cut 1 base from V and 6 bases from J, with 12 bases between. CDR3 length: 15 amino acids. Germline V gene sequence: CDR1 LGHNA, CDR2 YSLEER. CDR3 sequence reads: CASSQVLQGDEKLFF. CDR3 nucleotides: TGCGCCAGCAGCCAAGTCCTACAGGGTGATGAAAAACTGTTTTTT.

This clone was seen only once. V usage is TRBV2 and J usage is TRBJ2-1; 9 bases are a match to TRBD1. After removal of 11 bases from V and 12 bases from J, the junction contained 11 bases not matched to a gene. CDR1 SNHLY and CDR2 FYNNEI come from the germline V gene. The CDR3 spans 12 residues. The DNA for the CDR3 is TGTGCCGCAGGAACAGGGGGCGCTGGGCAGTTCTTC. Translation: CAAGTGGAGQFF.

V and J are TRBV28 and TRBJ1-1; possible D gene TRBD1, 6 bases. Trimming shortened V by 2 bases and J by 7 bases, and 14 bases separated the two germline ends. This CDR3 has 14 amino acids. Per the germline V gene, CDR1 is MDHEN and CDR2 is SYDVKM. CDR3 region: CASSLDATGLEAFF. The CDR3 DNA follows: TGTGCCAGCAGTTTAGACGCGACAGGCCTTGAAGCTTTCTTT.

CDR3 sequence reads: CASSLTSFNEQFF. DNA for the CDR3: TGTGCCAGCAGCTTAACTAGTTTCAATGAGCAGTTCTTC. The rearrangement links TRBV7-2 to TRBJ2-1; tentatively, D is TRBD2 (5 bases). Germline-derived CDR1 and CDR2 are SGHTA and FQGNSA. The CDR3 extends over 13 amino acids. Trimming shortened V by 2 bases and J by 6 bases, and 8 bases separated the two germline ends.

The rearrangement uses TRBV5-6 and TRBJ2-1; TRBD1 matches at 9 bases. Germline-derived CDR1 and CDR2 are SGHDT and YYEEEE. CDR3 size: 14 residues. J lost 10 bases, V lost 3 bases, and 8 bases had no gene match. This CDR3 reads CASSSGTGNWEQFF. The DNA for the CDR3 is TGTGCCAGCAGCTCCGGGACAGGGAATTGGGAGCAGTTCTTC. The entire variable domain, with the rest obtained from reference TRBV5-6 and TRBJ2-1, is as follows: DAGVTQSPTHLIKTRGQQVTLRCSPKSGHDTVSWYQQALGQGPQFIFQYYEEEERQRGNFPDRFSGHQFPNYSSELNVNALLLGDSALYLCASSSGTGNWEQFFGPGTRLTVL.